This record looks at one TCR beta chain sequence and its context. Its antigen is as yet unknown. The data belong to a study of T cells in localized non-small cell lung cancer. Study conclusions and caveats: Appearance in adjacent lung was seen for a median 57 of the top 100 tumor clones. Longer overall survival associated with higher blood T cell density; shorter survival with higher adjacent-lung clonality.

Generated by immunoSEQ multiplex PCR, the TCRdb table keeps only in-frame clones and is missing some. This sample has 1,500 to 2,000 clones, with around 28% found just once. This CDR3 contains 16 residues. This TCR was sampled from a male donor at least 60 years old with stage II squamous cell lung carcinoma. The rearrangement joins TRBV8-2 to TRBJ1-5; TRBD1 was called by the table and not checked on the DNA. TRBV8-2 is a listed pseudogene. Sequencing used lung tumor tissue, obtained before any cancer treatment. CDR3 DNA: TGTGCCAGCAGTTTCACAGGGAGAGTGGGCGTTCAGCCCCAGCATTTT. Translation: CASSFTGRVGVQPQHF.